This TCR beta chain was documented in a study of cytomegalovirus exposure and HLA in healthy donors. Overall study results and limits: With further analysis later on, most CMV-associated TCR beta chains appeared HLA-restricted. Previously analyzed data showed that most TCR beta V segments were productive at a frequency of about 87% or about 30%.

Looked up from germline, CDR1 is MNHNS and CDR2 is SASEGT. V dropped 2 bases and J dropped 4 bases, with 14 bases sitting between them. CDR3 length: 15 amino acids. This clone showed up just once. Its antigen is not known. In the PCR, 60 Vbeta and 13 Jbeta primers were used. The repertoire was sequenced with immunoSEQ multiplex PCR; TCRdb's copy has only in-frame clones and lacks some. The sample carries approximately 100,000 clones, more than 65% recorded once. The origin of this receptor is a woman aged 18 to 35 in good health and CMV-seronegative. The chain recombines TRBV6-1 with TRBJ1-2, with D uncertain. The specimen sequenced was PBMCs. CDR3 coding DNA: TGTGCCAGCAGTGAATTTGTGGGCCAAGGCTATGGCTACACCTTC. It translates to CASSEFVGQGYGYTF.